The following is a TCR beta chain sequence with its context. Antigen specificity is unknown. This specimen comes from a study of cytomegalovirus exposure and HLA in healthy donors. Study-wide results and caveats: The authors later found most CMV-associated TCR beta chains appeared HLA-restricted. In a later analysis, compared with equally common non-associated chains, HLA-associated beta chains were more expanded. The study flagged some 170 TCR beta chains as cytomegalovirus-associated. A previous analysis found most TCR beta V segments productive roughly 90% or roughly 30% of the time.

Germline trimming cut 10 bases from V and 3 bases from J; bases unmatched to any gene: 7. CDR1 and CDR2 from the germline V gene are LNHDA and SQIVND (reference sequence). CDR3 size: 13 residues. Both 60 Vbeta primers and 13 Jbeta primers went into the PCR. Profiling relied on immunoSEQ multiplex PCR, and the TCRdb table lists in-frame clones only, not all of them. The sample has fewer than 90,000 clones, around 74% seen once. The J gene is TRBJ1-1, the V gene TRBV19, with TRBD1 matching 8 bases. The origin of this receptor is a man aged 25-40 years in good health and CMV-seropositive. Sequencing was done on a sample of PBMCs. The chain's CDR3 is CATRRGLDTEAFF. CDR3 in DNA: TGTGCCACCCGCAGGGGGCTGGACACTGAAGCTTTCTTT.